A selection of T cell receptor beta chains follows, all from one sample in a study of vaccination effects on CD4 cells after COVID-19. Assay used: immunoSEQ multiplex PCR; TCRdb lists only in-frame clones, some missing. The table lists more than 35,000 clones, approximately 70% of them singletons, with around a third in the top ten. The antigens for these receptors are not known. The sample here was CD4+ T cells from PBMCs cultured with a peptide pool, taken before COVID-19 vaccination. These receptors were obtained from a human donor who had a prior SARS-CoV-2 infection. CDR3s include the opening cysteine and the closing phenylalanine or tryptophan. The D gene is left open where the match is weak. Where a row states a size, it is once, few, many or the class of an expanded clone; other rows omit it.

j_gene | abundance | d_gene | v_gene | CDR3aa | CDR3nt
TRBJ1-2 | few | TRBD1 | TRBV3-1/TRBV3-2 | CASSQGQGGVYGYTF | TGTGCCAGCAGCCAAGGACAGGGGGGGGTCTATGGCTACACCTTC
TRBJ1-5 | - | TRBD1 | TRBV5-1 | CASSPTGWNQPQHF | TGCGCCAGCAGCCCGACAGGGTGGAATCAGCCCCAGCATTTT
TRBJ2-7 | - | - | TRBV30 | CAWSESSYEQYF | TGTGCCTGGAGTGAGAGCTCCTACGAGCAGTACTTC
TRBJ1-5 | - | TRBD1 | TRBV2 | CASSERDSSYQPQHF | TGTGCCAGCAGTGAGCGGGACAGTTCCTATCAGCCCCAGCATTTT
TRBJ2-7 | few | - | TRBV5-8 | CASSHRTKNEQYF | TGTGCCAGCAGCCATCGAACGAAGAACGAGCAGTACTTC
TRBJ2-7 | - | TRBD1 | TRBV5-6 | CASSLRDRPLYEQYF | TGTGCCAGCAGCTTAAGGGACAGGCCCCTCTACGAGCAGTACTTC
TRBJ1-5 | - | - | TRBV7-2 | CASSLHGSFNQPQHF | TGTGCCAGCAGCTTACACGGCAGTTTCAATCAGCCCCAGCATTTT
TRBJ2-7 | - | - | TRBV5-5 | CASSFSPGFSYEQYF | TGTGCCAGCAGCTTTTCGCCAGGGTTCTCCTACGAGCAGTACTTC
TRBJ2-5 | - | TRBD1 | TRBV5-1 | CASSLKGGQGETQYF | TGCGCCAGCAGCTTGAAGGGGGGACAGGGGGAGACCCAGTACTTC
TRBJ2-2 | - | - | TRBV7-2 | CASSPKGTGELFF | TGTGCCAGCAGCCCCAAGGGAACCGGGGAGCTGTTTTTT
TRBJ1-5 | few | - | TRBV4-1 | CASSQGGPGPINQPQHF | TGCGCCAGCAGCCAAGGGGGACCGGGGCCGATCAATCAGCCCCAGCATTTT
TRBJ1-6 | - | - | TRBV6-5 | CASSPGPYNSPLHF | TGTGCCAGCAGTCCGGGTCCCTATAATTCACCCCTCCACTTT
TRBJ2-5 | - | TRBD1 | TRBV5-1 | CASSLAIGGAGETQYF | TGCGCCAGCAGCTTGGCAATAGGGGGCGCCGGGGAGACCCAGTACTTC
TRBJ2-7 | - | - | TRBV5-3 | CARSFWRAGLSSRATYEQYF | TGTGCCAGAAGCTTTTGGCGGGCAGGACTTTCTTCAAGGGCAACCTACGAGCAGTACTTC
TRBJ1-2 | - | - | TRBV7-9 | CASSTSGYGYTF | TGTGCCAGCAGCACATCAGGGTACGGCTACACCTTC
TRBJ1-2 | - | - | TRBV5-1 | CASSLIGQTYGYTF | TGCGCCAGCAGCTTGATCGGGCAGACCTATGGCTACACCTTC
TRBJ1-2 | few | TRBD1 | TRBV11-1 | CASSRDSGYGYTF | TGTGCCAGCAGTCGGGACAGCGGCTATGGCTACACCTTC
TRBJ2-1 | - | - | TRBV10-3 | CATHVDGVFNEQFF | TGTGCCACCCACGTTGACGGGGTATTCAATGAGCAGTTCTTC
TRBJ2-3 | once | - | TRBV20-1 | CSASLAASTDTQYF | TGCAGTGCTAGTTTAGCGGCAAGCACAGATACGCAGTATTTT
TRBJ1-6 | - | - | TRBV7-3 | CASSLGSRDNSPLHF | TGTGCCAGCAGCCTGGGGTCCCGAGATAATTCACCCCTCCACTTT
TRBJ1-3 | once | - | TRBV2 | CASSQSHSGNTIYF | TGTGCCAGCAGTCAAAGCCACTCTGGAAACACCATATATTTT
TRBJ1-3 | - | - | TRBV9 | CASSHMGRYSGNTIYF | TGTGCCAGCAGCCACATGGGACGGTACTCTGGAAACACCATATATTTT
TRBJ2-5 | - | - | TRBV18 | CASSPRGPAQETQYF | TGTGCCAGCTCACCACGAGGACCCGCTCAAGAGACCCAGTACTTC